These 21 T cell receptor beta chains came from one sample sequenced in a study of graft-versus-host responses after intestinal transplantation. Using immunoSEQ multiplex PCR, the repertoire was profiled, and TCRdb retains in-frame clones only, with some absent. The profile shows 95,000 to 150,000 clones, roughly 91% of them singletons. Their target antigens are unknown. This specimen consisted of unstimulated CD4+ T cells sorted from spleen or lymph node cells, obtained before intestinal transplant. These receptors all come from a human donor who received an intestinal transplant.

V usage is TRBV29-1 and J usage is TRBJ1-1; D is possibly TRBD1 (5 bases). The ends were cut back, 4 bases at V and 0 bases at J, with 9 bases in the middle. Germline CDR1 is SQVTM and CDR2 is ANQGSEA. The CDR3 extends over 13 amino acids. CDR3 in DNA: TGCAGCGTTGTTGACAGCATGAACACTGAAGCTTTCTTT. Amino acid sequence: CSVVDSMNTEAFF.

The chain links TRBV6-5 to TRBJ2-5; D may match TRBD1 or TRBD2 (5 bases each). V was pared by 6 bases and J by 1 base, with 15 bases between. The CDR3 length is 15 residues. Germline V gene data show CDR1 as MNHEY and CDR2 as SVGAGI. The CDR3 sequence: CASSRNGAVQETQYF. In DNA form, the CDR3 reads TGTGCCAGCAGCAGGAACGGGGCGGTCCAAGAGACCCAGTACTTC.

The V gene is TRBV19, the J gene TRBJ1-1; 8 nucleotides match TRBD1. The V gene end was trimmed by 8 bases and the J gene end by 1 base; junction bases not matched to a gene: 6. Germline assignment: CDR1 LNHDA and CDR2 SQIVND (reference sequence). The CDR3 runs 14 residues. The CDR3 sequence is CASGTGRGNTEAFF. The CDR3 DNA sequence: TGTGCCAGTGGGACAGGTAGAGGGAACACTGAAGCTTTCTTT.

The chain carries TRBV7-2 and TRBJ2-6, with 8 bases lining up with TRBD1. The junction had 7 bases not matched to a gene; V was cut back by 5 bases and J by 7 bases. The CDR3 is 15 residues long. The germline V gene has CDR1 SGHTA and CDR2 FQGNSA. CDR3 sequence: CASSEVDRGANVLTF. CDR3 bases: TGTGCCAGCAGCGAGGTCGACAGGGGTGCCAACGTCCTGACTTTC. Filled out from reference TRBV7-2 and TRBJ2-6, the complete variable domain reads GAGVSQSPSNKVTEKGKDVELRCDPISGHTALYWYRQSLGQGLEFLIYFQGNSAPDKSGLPSDRFSAERTGGSVSTLTIQRTQQEDSAVYLCASSEVDRGANVLTFGAGSRLTVL.

The chain couples TRBV30 to TRBJ2-3; D remains ambiguous. Deletions cut 0 bases from V and 2 bases from J, with 12 bases between. The CDR3 is 15 amino acids. Germline CDR1 and CDR2: GTSNPN and SVGIG (reference sequence). The CDR3 DNA sequence: TGTGCCTGGAGTGTAAGTAGGGCCCTCACAGATACGCAGTATTTT. Protein: CAWSVSRALTDTQYF.

A single count supports this clone. The chain carries TRBV5-1 and TRBJ2-1; 10 bases match TRBD2. Trimming removed 0 bases from V and 3 bases from J; junction bases left unmatched: 6. CDR1 and CDR2 from the germline V gene are SGHRS and YFSETQ. The CDR3 runs 17 residues. The CDR3, as DNA: TGCGCCAGCAGCTTGGTAGGACTAGCGGAGAGCTACAATGAGCAGTTCTTC. The encoded protein is CASSLVGLAESYNEQFF.

This chain uses TRBV6-5 with TRBJ2-7; TRBD1 agrees at 9 bases. Germline V gives CDR1 MNHEY, CDR2 SVGAGI. Trimming cost V 8 bases and J 6 bases; bases outside gene matches: 8. The CDR3 consists of 13 residues. Here the CDR3 reads CASVYYRGLEQYF. The CDR3 nucleotides are TGTGCCAGCGTGTATTACAGGGGGCTCGAGCAGTACTTC.

V gene TRBV20-1 combines with J gene TRBJ2-7, with D unclear. The V gene lost 5 bases and the J gene lost 3 bases, with 8 bases spanning the gap. Germline-derived CDR1 and CDR2 are DFQATT and SNEGSKA (reference sequence). The CDR3 loop spans 11 amino acids. CDR3 sequence reads: CSAYDYYEQYF. Written as DNA, the CDR3 is TGCAGTGCTTACGATTACTACGAGCAGTACTTC.

The chain links TRBV6-6 to TRBJ2-7; 7 bases line up with TRBD1. The CDR3 totals 16 residues. The ends lost 7 bases at V and 3 bases at J; junction bases unmatched: 15. Germline V gene data show CDR1 as MNHNY and CDR2 as SVGAGI (reference sequence). The DNA for the CDR3 is TGTGCCAGCATTAACCTAACGCTAGGGGGCAACTACGAGCAGTACTTC. This codes for CASINLTLGGNYEQYF.

The chain recombines TRBV29-1 with TRBJ2-5; D may be TRBD1 (5 bases). Trimming took off 4 bases at V and 3 bases at J, with 9 bases between the two ends. This CDR3 contains 12 residues. Per germline, CDR1 SQVTM and CDR2 ANQGSEA. CDR3 sequence: CSVGQWEETQYF. CDR3 nucleotides: TGCAGCGTTGGACAGTGGGAAGAGACCCAGTACTTC. The complete variable domain, with remaining parts taken from reference TRBV29-1 and TRBJ2-5, reads SAVISQKPSRDICQRGTSLTIQCQVDSQVTMMFWYRQQPGQSLTLIATANQGSEATYESGFVIDKFPISRPNLTFSTLTVSNMSPEDSSIYLCSVGQWEETQYFGPGTRLLVL.

The V and J genes are TRBV28 and TRBJ1-3; D remains unclear. The CDR3 is 15 amino acids. Trimming took off 2 bases at V and 0 bases at J, with 8 bases between the two ends. Per germline, CDR1 MDHEN and CDR2 SYDVKM. CDR3 in amino acids: CASSLPMGSGNTIYF. The CDR3, as DNA: TGTGCCAGCAGTTTACCAATGGGCTCTGGAAACACCATATATTTT. The variable domain in full, with the rest retrieved from reference TRBV28 and TRBJ1-3, is DVKVTQSSRYLVKRTGEKVFLECVQDMDHENMFWYRQDPGLGLRLIYFSYDVKMKEKGDIPEGYSVSREKKERFSLILESASTNQTSMYLCASSLPMGSGNTIYFGEGSWLTVV.

The rearrangement joins TRBV9 to TRBJ1-1, with a tentative D call TRBD1 (5 bases). V dropped 4 bases and J dropped 6 bases, with 13 bases sitting between them. Germline V CDR1 and CDR2: SGDLS, YYNGEE. The CDR3 contains 13 residues. The CDR3 DNA sequence: TGTGCCAGCAGCTTGGGACCGGGGGCTGAAGCTTTCTTT. It yields the protein CASSLGPGAEAFF.

The V and J genes are TRBV6-1 and TRBJ2-3, with 15 nucleotides matching TRBD2. Germline-derived CDR1 and CDR2 are MNHNS and SASEGT. V trimming: 4 bases; J trimming: 3 bases; junction bases outside the gene matches: 2. There are 16 residues in the CDR3. CDR3 nucleotide sequence: TGTGCCAGCAGTGGGGGACTAGCGGGAGGAACAGATACGCAGTATTTT. Protein product: CASSGGLAGGTDTQYF.

The V and J genes are TRBV18 and TRBJ2-7, with D perhaps matching TRBD1 or TRBD2 (5 bases each). Germline V gives CDR1 KGHSH, CDR2 LQKENI. The CDR3 is 15 residues long. Trimming left V 5 bases short and J 2 bases short, with 16 bases between. The CDR3 nucleotides are TGTGCCAGCTCATCGGGGACGGCAACGGCCTACGAGCAGTACTTC. Residues: CASSSGTATAYEQYF.

The chain couples TRBV18 to TRBJ2-2; the D gene is possibly TRBD1 (5 bases). Germline CDR1 KGHSH, CDR2 LQKENI. V lost 2 bases, J lost 0 bases, and 10 bases lay in between. This CDR3 comprises 16 residues. The CDR3 region has the DNA TGTGCCAGCTCACCAAAGGGGCCCCCGAACACCGGGGAGCTGTTTTTT. Amino acids: CASSPKGPPNTGELFF.

The rearrangement uses TRBV7-9 and TRBJ2-3; 10 positions match TRBD2. Unmatched junction bases numbered 8, after V lost 5 bases and J lost 0 bases. Germline V gene sequence: CDR1 SEHNR, CDR2 FQNEAQ (reference sequence). The CDR3 is made up of 17 amino acids. CDR3 amino acids: CASSPRLAGGSTDTQYF. For the CDR3, the DNA is TGTGCCAGCAGCCCCCGACTAGCGGGTGGGAGCACAGATACGCAGTATTTT.

This chain connects TRBV29-1 to TRBJ2-7, with TRBD2 identical over 9 bases. Losses at the gene ends were 7 bases for V and 3 bases for J; bases not matched to a gene: 10. The CDR3 contains 14 residues. CDR1 and CDR2 from the germline V gene are SQVTM and ANQGSEA. CDR3 residues: CSATTGTSFYEQYF. The CDR3 DNA reads TGCAGCGCCACGACCGGGACTAGCTTCTACGAGCAGTACTTC.

This chain uses TRBV6-5 with TRBJ2-1, with D possibly being TRBD2 (6 bases). CDR1 is MNHEY, CDR2 SVGAGI, per germline. The V and J ends lost 6 bases and 5 bases respectively, with 14 bases between them. There are 14 residues in the CDR3. CDR3 region: CASSAYGSHNEQFF. The CDR3 nucleotides are TGTGCCAGCAGCGCCTACGGGAGCCACAATGAGCAGTTCTTC.

CDR3 amino acids: CASSVDPAVSYEQYF. The CDR3, as DNA: TGTGCCAGCAGCGTAGATCCGGCGGTCTCCTACGAGCAGTACTTC. J is TRBJ2-7 and V is TRBV9, with no clear D. CDR3 length equals 15 residues. Germline-derived CDR1 and CDR2 are SGDLS and YYNGEE. Trimming stripped 0 bases from V and 0 bases from J, with 10 bases between.

This chain connects TRBV5-4 to TRBJ1-1; D ambiguous. From germline, CDR1 is SGHNT and CDR2 YYREEE (reference sequence). Trimming removed 2 bases from V and 5 bases from J, with 10 bases in between. The CDR3 contains 13 residues. In nucleotides, the CDR3 is TGTGCCAGCAGCTTCAGGACCTTAACTGAAGCTTTCTTT. As protein: CASSFRTLTEAFF.

As concerns this clone: The same CDR3 is also encoded by other DNA sequences in this sample. J is TRBJ2-7 and V is TRBV28; D ambiguous. This CDR3 is built from 12 residues. Germline CDR1 reads MDHEN; CDR2 reads SYDVKM. V lost 6 bases to trimming and J lost 2 bases, with 8 bases between them. The CDR3 nucleotides read TGTGCCAGCAGCTCCCGACCCTACGAGCAGTACTTC. It codes for CASSSRPYEQYF.